The 14 T cell receptor beta chains below all came from one sample that was sequenced in a study of CD8+CD57+ T cells in acquired aplastic anemia (dated by TCRdb to between 2017 and 2018). Reads for this sample came from an Illumina HiSeq 2000. Genomic DNA served as template for TCR beta VDJ combination and CDR3 sequence profiling. TCRdb reprocessing: public reads trimmed at Q25 with fastp, clones called with MiXCR, in-frame beta chains kept. Rows matching on CDR3 protein sequence are summarized as one entry with the most common DNA and genes. The sample table contains around 200,000 distinct CDR3 sequences; only one count was recorded for over 60% of them. Of the sample, 25% to 30% is held by the ten largest clones. Sequences were obtained from sorted CD4+, CD8+, or CD8+CD57+ T cells (not recorded which) from PBMCs. The receptors originated from a human donor in good health.

This clonotype was found a few times. A much larger clone is a single base away; this may be a read error. V and J are TRBV6-6 and TRBJ2-7, with a tentative D call TRBD2 (5 bases). V dropped 1 base and J dropped 2 bases, with 15 bases sitting between them. CDR3 length: 16 residues. Germline V gene data show CDR1 as MNHNY and CDR2 as SVGAGI (reference sequence). The CDR3 reads CASSYLALPETYEQYF. The CDR3 DNA is TGTGCCAGCAGTTACTTAGCGCTCCCCGAAACCTACGAGCAGTACTTC.

The chain is built from TRBV6-5 and TRBJ1-5; 8 bases match TRBD1. Germline values: CDR1 MNHEY, CDR2 SVGAGI. Germline trimming cut 5 bases from V and 4 bases from J; bases unmatched to any gene: 10. This CDR3 spans 16 amino acids. For the CDR3, the DNA is TGTGCCAGCAGTCAGCTCGGGACAGGAGAGAATCAGCCCCAGCATTTT. Translation: CASSQLGTGENQPQHF.

As for this clonotype: A much more abundant neighbour one base away suggests this may be a read error. This chain joins TRBV6-5 and TRBJ1-3; D gene unclear. This CDR3 spans 15 amino acids. Germline CDR1 MNHEY, CDR2 SVGAGI. The CDR3, as DNA: TGTGCCAGCAGTTACGAGGGTTTCTCTGAAAACACCATATATTTT. Translation: CASSYEGFSENTIYF.

This clonotype was picked up many times. The genes are TRBV12-3 or TRBV12-4 and TRBJ2-2, with 7 positions matching TRBD2. The CDR3 runs 16 residues. Unmatched junction bases numbered 3, after V lost 1 base and J lost 1 base. CDR3: CASSLGLAENTGELFF. DNA for the CDR3: TGTGCCAGCAGTTTAGGTCTAGCGGAGAACACCGGGGAGCTGTTTTTT.

This sequence joins TRBV9 and TRBJ2-7, with D uncertain. The germline gives CDR1 SGDLS, CDR2 YYNGEE. The germline V and J ends were trimmed by 0 bases and 2 bases, with 9 bases remaining between them. The CDR3 totals 14 residues. The chain's CDR3 is CASSVGGPPYEQYF. As DNA, the CDR3 is TGTGCCAGCAGCGTAGGCGGTCCCCCCTACGAGCAGTACTTC. The variable domain in full, completed from reference TRBV9 and TRBJ2-7, reads DSGVTQTPKHLITATGQRVTLRCSPRSGDLSVYWYQQSLDQGLQFLIQYYNGEERAKGNILERFSAQQFPDLHSELNLSSLELGDSALYFCASSVGGPPYEQYFGPGTRLTVT.

This clonotype was detected once. The CDR3 DNA follows: TGCGCCAGCAGCGTTAACACAGGGGCAGAAGAGACCCAGTACTTC. It codes for CASSVNTGAEETQYF. The chain joins TRBV5-1 to TRBJ2-5, with TRBD1 identical over 7 bases. V lost 4 bases, J lost 3 bases, and 9 bases stayed unmatched. In germline, CDR1 is SGHRS, CDR2 YFSETQ. This CDR3 is 15 amino acids long.

Comments on this clonotype: A read error may explain this, as a much larger clone is one base away. The chain carries TRBV27 and TRBJ2-7; D remains ambiguous. Per the germline V gene, CDR1 is MNHEY and CDR2 is SMNVEV (reference sequence). This CDR3 comprises 14 residues. The CDR3 here is CASSWTESSHEQYF. In DNA, the CDR3 is TGTGCCAGCAGTTGGACGGAGAGCTCCCACGAGCAGTACTTC.

The rearrangement joins TRBV7-9 to TRBJ1-6; D might be TRBD1 (5 bases). Germline CDR1 reads SEHNR; CDR2 reads FQNEAQ (reference sequence). The CDR3 has 14 amino acids. With 2 bases removed from V and 9 bases from J, the gap between germline ends came to 11 bases. The CDR3 reads CASSLQGGISPLHF. The DNA for the CDR3 is TGTGCCAGCAGCTTACAGGGCGGAATTTCACCCCTCCACTTT.

The gene calls are TRBV7-2 and TRBJ2-7, with 9 bases aligning to TRBD1. The CDR3 has 15 residues. Germline CDR1 SGHTA, CDR2 FQGNSA. With V trimmed by 1 base and J by 3 bases, 4 bases remained unmatched. The DNA of the CDR3 is TGTGCCAGCAGCTTAGGATGGGACAGGGTCTACGAGCAGTACTTC. This encodes CASSLGWDRVYEQYF.

The CDR3 DNA reads TGTGCCAGCAGCCCGGGACTAGAAGAGACCCAGTACTTC. This sequence encodes CASSPGLEETQYF. J is TRBJ2-5 and V is TRBV7-9; 8 positions agree with TRBD2. The CDR3 has 13 residues. The V and J ends lost 5 bases and 3 bases, in that order; junction bases with no gene match: 2. The germline gives CDR1 SEHNR, CDR2 FQNEAQ (reference sequence). Based on the CDR3 plus reference TRBV7-9 and TRBJ2-5, the full variable domain is DTGVSQNPRHKITKRGQNVTFRCDPISEHNRLYWYRQTLGQGPEFLTYFQNEAQLEKSRLLSDRFSAERPKGSFSTLEIQRTEQGDSAMYLCASSPGLEETQYFGPGTRLLVL.

The rearrangement uses TRBV25-1 and TRBJ2-7; 7 bases line up with TRBD1. The CDR3 consists of 13 residues. Germline assignment: CDR1 MGHDK and CDR2 SYGVNS. Germline trimming cut 2 bases from V and 5 bases from J; bases unmatched to any gene: 3. The CDR3 here is CASSEPTGHEQYF. The CDR3 nucleotides are TGTGCCAGCAGTGAACCGACAGGGCACGAGCAGTACTTC.

The sample holds many counts of this clonotype. V is TRBV9 and J is TRBJ1-2; weak D call: TRBD1 (5 bases). The V and J ends lost 0 bases and 3 bases respectively, with 9 bases between them. In germline, CDR1 is SGDLS, CDR2 YYNGEE. This CDR3 comprises 14 residues. CDR3 in DNA: TGTGCCAGCAGCGTAGGTGGGGCTCACTATGGCTACACCTTC. Its translation: CASSVGGAHYGYTF.

The V call is TRBV15, the J call TRBJ2-3; 12 nucleotides line up with TRBD1. The CDR3 totals 15 residues. Germline V CDR1 and CDR2: LNHNV, YYDKDF (reference sequence). With 5 bases clipped from V and 11 bases from J, the junction kept 11 bases outside the gene matches. In DNA form, the CDR3 reads TGTGCCACCAGCGTCGAGGGACAGGGGGCAAGTGAGCAGTATTTT. Amino acids: CATSVEGQGASEQYF.

The sample holds one count of this clonotype. The chain couples TRBV20-1 to TRBJ1-2; 7 nucleotides align to TRBD1. The CDR3 length is 16 residues. Germline values: CDR1 DFQATT, CDR2 SNEGSKA (reference sequence). Trimming cost V 5 bases and J 4 bases; bases outside gene matches: 16. DNA of the CDR3: TGCAGTGCTGGACAGACAGGGACTCCCCGGCGCTATGGCTACACCTTC. It translates to CSAGQTGTPRRYGYTF.